This TCR beta chain was obtained from a study of blood T cell repertoires in COVID-19. Whole-study context: Samples representing acute and convalescent COVID-19 were sourced from the United States, Italy and Spain.

Germline CDR1 reads SEHNR; CDR2 reads FQNEAQ (reference sequence). The CDR3 totals 15 residues. The V end was cut by 4 bases, the J end by 0 bases, with 10 bases between. Seattle's cohort entered during active infection and was followed longitudinally. Generated by immunoSEQ multiplex PCR, the TCRdb table keeps only in-frame clones and is missing some. The data show about 56,000 clones, roughly 89% seen once. This chain joins TRBV7-9 and TRBJ1-5; possibly TRBD1 for D (6 bases). The clonotype was recovered from an older woman with COVID-19, enrolled during active disease. The specimen sequenced was peripheral blood. CDR3 amino acids: CASSYGDNSNQPQHF. DNA of the CDR3: TGTGCCAGCAGCTACGGGGACAATAGCAATCAGCCCCAGCATTTT.